This TCR beta chain was found in a study of beta chain features in type 1 diabetes. Study conclusions and caveats: The study found moderately but significantly shorter TCRB CDR3s in all four CD4+ subsets of Type 1 diabetes patients.

Sorting based on CD45RO/CCR7/CD25/CD127/CD95/CD27 separated CD4+ naive, central memory, regulatory and stem cell-like memory cells. This clone has just a few counts. What it recognizes is unknown. The authors reverse transcribed all of the isolated RNA, so sequencing captured expressed TCRB transcripts. Produced via immunoSEQ multiplex PCR; TCRdb's table is partial and in-frame only. The data show hundreds of thousands of clones, roughly 13% seen once. V was clipped by 2 bases and J by 1 base, with 8 bases between them. The CDR3 is 14 amino acids. Germline V lookup: CDR1 SNHLY, CDR2 FYNNEI. V usage is TRBV2 and J usage is TRBJ1-2; weak D call: TRBD1 (5 bases). Material for sequencing was naive CD4+ T cells from blood. This receptor was obtained from a young man with type 1 diabetes. The CDR3 reads CASSEQGVNYGYTF. For the CDR3, the DNA is TGTGCCAGCAGTGAACAAGGGGTTAACTATGGCTACACCTTC. Together with reference TRBV2 and TRBJ1-2, the CDR3 gives the full variable domain: EPEVTQTPSHQVTQMGQEVILRCVPISNHLYFYWYRQILGQKVEFLVSFYNNEISEKSEIFDDQFSVERPDGSNFTLKIRSTKLEDSAMYFCASSEQGVNYGYTFGSGTRLTVV.